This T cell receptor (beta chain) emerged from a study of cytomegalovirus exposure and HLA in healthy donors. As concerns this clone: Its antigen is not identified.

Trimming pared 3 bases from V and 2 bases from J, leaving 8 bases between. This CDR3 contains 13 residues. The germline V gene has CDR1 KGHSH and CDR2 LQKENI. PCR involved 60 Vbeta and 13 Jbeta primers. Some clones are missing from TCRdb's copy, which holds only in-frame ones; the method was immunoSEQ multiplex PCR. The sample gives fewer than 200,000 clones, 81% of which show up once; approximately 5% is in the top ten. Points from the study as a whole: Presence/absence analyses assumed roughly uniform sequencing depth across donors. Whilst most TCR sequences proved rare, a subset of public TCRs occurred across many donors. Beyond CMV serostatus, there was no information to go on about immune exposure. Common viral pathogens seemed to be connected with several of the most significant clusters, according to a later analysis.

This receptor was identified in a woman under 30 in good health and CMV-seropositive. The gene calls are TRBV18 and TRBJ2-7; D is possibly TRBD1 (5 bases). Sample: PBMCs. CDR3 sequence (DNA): TGTGCCAGCTCACCGGCGACAGCCTACGAGCAGTACTTC. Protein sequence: CASSPATAYEQYF.